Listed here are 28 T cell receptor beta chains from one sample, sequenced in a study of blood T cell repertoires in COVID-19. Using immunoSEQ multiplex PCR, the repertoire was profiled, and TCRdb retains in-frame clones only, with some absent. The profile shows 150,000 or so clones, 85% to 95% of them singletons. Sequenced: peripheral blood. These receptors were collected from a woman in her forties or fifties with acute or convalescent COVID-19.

CDR3 bases: TGCGCCAGCAGCCCTACTAGTGCTCCCTACGAGCAGTACTTC. Encoded protein: CASSPTSAPYEQYF. The chain is built from TRBV4-1 and TRBJ2-7, with D maybe TRBD2 (5 bases). From germline, CDR1 is MGHRA and CDR2 YSYEKL. V was cut by 4 bases and J by 2 bases, with 12 bases left in between. This CDR3 has 14 residues.

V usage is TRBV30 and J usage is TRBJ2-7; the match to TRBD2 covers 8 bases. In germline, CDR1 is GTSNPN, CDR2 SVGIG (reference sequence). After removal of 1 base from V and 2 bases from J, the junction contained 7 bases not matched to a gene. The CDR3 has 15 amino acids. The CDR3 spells CAWSGVAGTAYEQYF. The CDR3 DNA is TGTGCCTGGAGTGGGGTAGCGGGAACTGCCTACGAGCAGTACTTC.

Here the CDR3 reads CSALDSYGYTF. The CDR3 coding sequence is TGCAGTGCTCTAGACAGCTATGGCTACACCTTC. The chain joins TRBV20-1 to TRBJ1-2, with D possibly matching TRBD1 (5 bases). Trimming took 5 bases from V and 4 from J, leaving 8 bases between them. Germline loops: CDR1 DFQATT, CDR2 SNEGSKA (reference sequence). This CDR3 spans 11 amino acids.

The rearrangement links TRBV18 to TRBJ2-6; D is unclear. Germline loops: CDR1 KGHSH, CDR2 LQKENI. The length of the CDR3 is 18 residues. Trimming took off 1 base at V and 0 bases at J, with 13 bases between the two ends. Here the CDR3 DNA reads TGTGCCAGCTCACCACGGGCTCCTGGTGTCTCTGGGGCCAACGTCCTGACTTTC. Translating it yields CASSPRAPGVSGANVLTF.

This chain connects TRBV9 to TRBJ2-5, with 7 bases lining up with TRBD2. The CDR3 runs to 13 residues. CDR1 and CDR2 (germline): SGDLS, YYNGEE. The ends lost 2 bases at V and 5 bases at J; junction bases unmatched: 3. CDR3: CASSVGLVETQYF. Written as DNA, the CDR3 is TGTGCCAGCAGCGTTGGACTAGTGGAGACCCAGTACTTC.

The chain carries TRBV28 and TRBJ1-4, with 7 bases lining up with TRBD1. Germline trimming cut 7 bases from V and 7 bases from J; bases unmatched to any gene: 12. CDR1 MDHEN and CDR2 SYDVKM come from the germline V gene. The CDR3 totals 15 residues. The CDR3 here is CASTHYVAGGEKLFF. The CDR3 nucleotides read TGTGCCAGCACCCATTACGTGGCAGGGGGTGAAAAACTGTTTTTT.

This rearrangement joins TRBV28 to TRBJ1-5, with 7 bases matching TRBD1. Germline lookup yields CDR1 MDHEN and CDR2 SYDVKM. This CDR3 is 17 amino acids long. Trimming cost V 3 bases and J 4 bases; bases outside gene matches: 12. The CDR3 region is CASSLLRGQRGNQPQHF. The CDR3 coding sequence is TGTGCCAGCAGTTTGTTGAGGGGACAGAGGGGTAATCAGCCCCAGCATTTT.

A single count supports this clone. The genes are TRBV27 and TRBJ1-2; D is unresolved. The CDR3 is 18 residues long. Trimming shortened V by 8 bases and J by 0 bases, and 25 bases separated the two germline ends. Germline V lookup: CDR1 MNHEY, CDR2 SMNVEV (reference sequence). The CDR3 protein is CASRPSAIIGQANYGYTF. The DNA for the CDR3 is TGTGCCAGCCGACCCTCCGCCATAATTGGGCAGGCTAACTATGGCTACACCTTC.

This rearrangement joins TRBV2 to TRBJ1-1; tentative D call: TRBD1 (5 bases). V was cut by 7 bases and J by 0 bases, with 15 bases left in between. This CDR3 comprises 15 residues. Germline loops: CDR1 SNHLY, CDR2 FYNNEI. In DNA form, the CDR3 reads TGTGCCAGCACTCGTCTAGGACACCTGAACACTGAAGCTTTCTTT. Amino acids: CASTRLGHLNTEAFF.

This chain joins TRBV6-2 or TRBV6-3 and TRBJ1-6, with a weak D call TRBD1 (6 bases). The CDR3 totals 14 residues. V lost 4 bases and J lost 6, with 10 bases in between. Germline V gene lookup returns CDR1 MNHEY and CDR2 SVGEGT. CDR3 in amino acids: CASSSQGGNSPLHF. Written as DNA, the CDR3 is TGTGCCAGCAGTTCACAGGGTGGTAATTCACCCCTCCACTTT.

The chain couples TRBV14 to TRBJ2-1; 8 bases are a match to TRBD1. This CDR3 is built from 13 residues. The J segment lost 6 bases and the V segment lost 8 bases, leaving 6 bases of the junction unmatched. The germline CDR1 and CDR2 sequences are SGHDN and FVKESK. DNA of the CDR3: TGTGCCAGCGGACAGGGTGGGGCCAATGAGCAGTTCTTC. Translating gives CASGQGGANEQFF.

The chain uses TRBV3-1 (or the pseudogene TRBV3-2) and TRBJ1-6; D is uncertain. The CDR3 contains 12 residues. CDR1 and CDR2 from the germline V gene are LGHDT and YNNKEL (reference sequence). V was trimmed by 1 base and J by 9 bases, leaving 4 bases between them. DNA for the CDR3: TGTGCCAGCAGCCAAGTGGCTTCACCCCTCCACTTT. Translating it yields CASSQVASPLHF.

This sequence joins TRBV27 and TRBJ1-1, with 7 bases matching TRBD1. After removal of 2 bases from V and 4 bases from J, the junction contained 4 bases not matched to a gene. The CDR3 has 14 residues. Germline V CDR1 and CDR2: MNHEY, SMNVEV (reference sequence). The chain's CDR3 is CASSLRQGTTEAFF. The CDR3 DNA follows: TGTGCCAGCAGTTTACGACAGGGTACCACTGAAGCTTTCTTT.

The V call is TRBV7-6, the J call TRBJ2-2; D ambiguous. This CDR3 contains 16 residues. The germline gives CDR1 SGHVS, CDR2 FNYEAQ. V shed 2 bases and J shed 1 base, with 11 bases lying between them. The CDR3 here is CASSLSGGLNTGELFF. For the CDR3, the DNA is TGTGCCAGCAGCTTATCCGGCGGTCTGAACACCGGGGAGCTGTTTTTT.

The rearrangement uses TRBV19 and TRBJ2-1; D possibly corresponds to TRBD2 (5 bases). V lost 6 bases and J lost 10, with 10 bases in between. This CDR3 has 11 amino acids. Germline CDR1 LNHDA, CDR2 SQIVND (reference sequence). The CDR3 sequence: CASSMSGEQFF. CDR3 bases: TGTGCCAGTAGCATGTCGGGGGAGCAGTTCTTC. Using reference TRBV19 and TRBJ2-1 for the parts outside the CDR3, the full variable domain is DGGITQSPKYLFRKEGQNVTLSCEQNLNHDAMYWYRQDPGQGLRLIYYSQIVNDFQKGDIAEGYSVSREKKESFPLTVTSAQKNPTAFYLCASSMSGEQFFGPGTRLTVL.

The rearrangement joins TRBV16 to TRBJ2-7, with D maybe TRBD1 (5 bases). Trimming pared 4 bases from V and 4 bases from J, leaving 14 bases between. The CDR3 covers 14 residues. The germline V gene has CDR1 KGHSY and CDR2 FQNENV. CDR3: CASSPQVGSYEQYF. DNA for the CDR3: TGTGCCAGCAGCCCACAGGTGGGTTCTTACGAGCAGTACTTC.

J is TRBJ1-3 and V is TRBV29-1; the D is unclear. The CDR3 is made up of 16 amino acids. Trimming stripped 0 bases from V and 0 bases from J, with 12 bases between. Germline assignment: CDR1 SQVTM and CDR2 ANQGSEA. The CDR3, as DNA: TGCAGCGTTGAAGAGGTGGTACGGGGCTCTGGAAACACCATATATTTT. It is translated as CSVEEVVRGSGNTIYF.

The CDR3 loop reads CASGLGTEQETQYF. The CDR3, as DNA: TGTGCCAGCGGCCTAGGGACAGAACAAGAGACCCAGTACTTC. The chain uses TRBV2 and TRBJ2-5; 7 bases align to TRBD1. Germline V gene data show CDR1 as SNHLY and CDR2 as FYNNEI. The length of the CDR3 is 14 residues. J gave up 2 bases and V 8 bases, and 8 bases lay outside the gene matches.

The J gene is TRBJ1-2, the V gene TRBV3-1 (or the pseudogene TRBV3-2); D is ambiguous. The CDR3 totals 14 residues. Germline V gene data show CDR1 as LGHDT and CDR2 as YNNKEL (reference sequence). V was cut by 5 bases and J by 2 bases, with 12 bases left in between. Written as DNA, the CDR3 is TGTGCCAGCAGCATAACAGCTTCAAACTATGGCTACACCTTC. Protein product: CASSITASNYGYTF.

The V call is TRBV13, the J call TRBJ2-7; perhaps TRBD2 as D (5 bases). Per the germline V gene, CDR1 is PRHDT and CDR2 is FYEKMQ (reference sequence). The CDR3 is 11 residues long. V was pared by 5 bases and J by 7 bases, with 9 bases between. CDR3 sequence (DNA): TGTGCCAGCAGCGCAACGGGAGAGCAGTACTTC. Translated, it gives CASSATGEQYF.

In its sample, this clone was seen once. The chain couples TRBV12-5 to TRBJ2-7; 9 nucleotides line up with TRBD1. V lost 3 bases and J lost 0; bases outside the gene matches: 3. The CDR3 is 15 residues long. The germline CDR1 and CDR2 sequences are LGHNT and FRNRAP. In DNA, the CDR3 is TGTGCTAGTGGTTTAGGGACAGGGCCCTCCTACGAGCAGTACTTC. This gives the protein CASGLGTGPSYEQYF.

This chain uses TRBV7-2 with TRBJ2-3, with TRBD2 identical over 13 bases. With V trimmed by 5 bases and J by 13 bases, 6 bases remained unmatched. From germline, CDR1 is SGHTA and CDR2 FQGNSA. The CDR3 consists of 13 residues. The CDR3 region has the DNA TGTGCCAGCAGCCCACTAGCGGGGGGGGCGGAGTATTTT. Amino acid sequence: CASSPLAGGAEYF.

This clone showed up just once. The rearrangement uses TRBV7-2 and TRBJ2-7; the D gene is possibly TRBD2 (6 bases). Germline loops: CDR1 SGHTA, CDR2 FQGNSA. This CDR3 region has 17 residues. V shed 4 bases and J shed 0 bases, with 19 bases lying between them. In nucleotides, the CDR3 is TGTGCCAGCAGCTCACCTCATGGCGGGGCGAGCTCCTACGAGCAGTACTTC. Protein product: CASSSPHGGASSYEQYF.

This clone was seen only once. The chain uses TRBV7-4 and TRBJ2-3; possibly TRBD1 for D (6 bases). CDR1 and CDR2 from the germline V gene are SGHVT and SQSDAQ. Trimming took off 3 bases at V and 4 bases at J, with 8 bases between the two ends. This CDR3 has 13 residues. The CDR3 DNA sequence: TGTGCCAGCAGCTTTGGGGGCCCAGATACGCAGTATTTT. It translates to CASSFGGPDTQYF.

The CDR3 is CASSLGGTEKNTEAFF. CDR3 DNA sequence: TGTGCCAGCTCACTAGGGGGGACAGAGAAGAACACTGAAGCTTTCTTT. The chain recombines TRBV18 with TRBJ1-1; TRBD1 matches 7 bases. The CDR3 runs to 16 residues. Per the germline V gene, CDR1 is KGHSH and CDR2 is LQKENI. With 4 bases clipped from V and 1 base from J, the junction kept 9 bases outside the gene matches.

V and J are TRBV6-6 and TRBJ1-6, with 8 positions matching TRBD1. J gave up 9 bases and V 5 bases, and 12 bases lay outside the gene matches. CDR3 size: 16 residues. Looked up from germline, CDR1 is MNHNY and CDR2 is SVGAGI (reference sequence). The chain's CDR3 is CASSPRSGGGISPLHF. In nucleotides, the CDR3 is TGTGCCAGCAGTCCCCGGTCAGGGGGCGGGATTTCACCCCTCCACTTT.

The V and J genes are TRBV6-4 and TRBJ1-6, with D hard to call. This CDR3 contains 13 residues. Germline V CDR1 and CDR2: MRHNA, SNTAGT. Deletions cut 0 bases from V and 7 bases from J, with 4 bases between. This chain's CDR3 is CASSDSTNSPLHF. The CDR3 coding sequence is TGTGCCAGCAGTGACTCGACAAATTCACCCCTCCACTTT.

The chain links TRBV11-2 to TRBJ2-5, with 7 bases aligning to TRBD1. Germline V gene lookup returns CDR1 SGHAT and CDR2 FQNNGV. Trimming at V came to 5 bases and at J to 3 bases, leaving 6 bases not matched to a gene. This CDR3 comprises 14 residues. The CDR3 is CASSARGLEETQYF. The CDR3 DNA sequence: TGTGCCAGCAGCGCAAGGGGGCTGGAAGAGACCCAGTACTTC.